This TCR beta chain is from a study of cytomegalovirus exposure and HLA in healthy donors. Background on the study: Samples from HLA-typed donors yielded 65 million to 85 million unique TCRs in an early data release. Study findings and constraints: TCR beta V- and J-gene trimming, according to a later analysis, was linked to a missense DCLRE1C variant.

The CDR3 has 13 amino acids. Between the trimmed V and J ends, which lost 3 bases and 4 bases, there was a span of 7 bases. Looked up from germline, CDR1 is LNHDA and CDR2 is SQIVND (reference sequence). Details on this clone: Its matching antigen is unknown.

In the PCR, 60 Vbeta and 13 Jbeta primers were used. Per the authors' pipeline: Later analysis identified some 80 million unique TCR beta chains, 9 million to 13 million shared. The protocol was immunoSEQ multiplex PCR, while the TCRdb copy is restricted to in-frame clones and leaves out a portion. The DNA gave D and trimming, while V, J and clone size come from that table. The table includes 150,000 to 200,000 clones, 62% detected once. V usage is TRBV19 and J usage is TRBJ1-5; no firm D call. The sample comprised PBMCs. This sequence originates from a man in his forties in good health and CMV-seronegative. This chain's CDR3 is CASSIRGNQPQHF. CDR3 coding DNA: TGTGCCAGTAGTATCCGGGGAAATCAGCCCCAGCATTTT.